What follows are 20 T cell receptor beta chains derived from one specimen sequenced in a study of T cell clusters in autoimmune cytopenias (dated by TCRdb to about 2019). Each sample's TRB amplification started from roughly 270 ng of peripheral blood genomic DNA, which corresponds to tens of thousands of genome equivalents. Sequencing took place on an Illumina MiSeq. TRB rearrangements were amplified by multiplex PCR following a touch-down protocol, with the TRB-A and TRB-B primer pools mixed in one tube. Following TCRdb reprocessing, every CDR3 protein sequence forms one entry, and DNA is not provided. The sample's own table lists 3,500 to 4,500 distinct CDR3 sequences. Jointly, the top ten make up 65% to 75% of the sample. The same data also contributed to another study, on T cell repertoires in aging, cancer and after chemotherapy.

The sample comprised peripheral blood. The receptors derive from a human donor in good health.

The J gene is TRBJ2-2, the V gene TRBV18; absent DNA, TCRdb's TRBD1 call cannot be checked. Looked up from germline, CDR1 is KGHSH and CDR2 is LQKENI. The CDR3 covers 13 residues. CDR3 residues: CASSPARAGELFF.

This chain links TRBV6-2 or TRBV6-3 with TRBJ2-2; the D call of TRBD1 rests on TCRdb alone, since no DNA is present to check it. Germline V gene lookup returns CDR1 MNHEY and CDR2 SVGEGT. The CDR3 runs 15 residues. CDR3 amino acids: CASTRGGIDTGELFF.

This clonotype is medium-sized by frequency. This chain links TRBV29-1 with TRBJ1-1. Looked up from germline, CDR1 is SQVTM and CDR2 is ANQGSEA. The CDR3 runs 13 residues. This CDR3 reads CSVDMQANTEAFF.

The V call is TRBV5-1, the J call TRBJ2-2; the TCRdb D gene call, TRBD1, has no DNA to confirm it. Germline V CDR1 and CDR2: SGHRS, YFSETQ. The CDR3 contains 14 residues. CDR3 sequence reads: CASSKGGYTGELFF.

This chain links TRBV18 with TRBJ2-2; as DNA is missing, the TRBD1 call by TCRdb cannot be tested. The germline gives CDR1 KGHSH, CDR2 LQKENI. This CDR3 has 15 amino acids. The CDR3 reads CASSPIGTGAGELFF.

The CDR3 loop is CASSFGQGRYEQYF. J is TRBJ2-7 and V is TRBV5-4; TCRdb's assignment of TRBD1 cannot be checked, as there is no DNA. This CDR3 region has 14 residues. Per the germline V gene, CDR1 is SGHNT and CDR2 is YYREEE (reference sequence).

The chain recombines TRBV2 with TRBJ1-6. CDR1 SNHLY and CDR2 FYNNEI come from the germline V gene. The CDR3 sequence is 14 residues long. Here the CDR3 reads CASSEYVGESPLHF.

This CDR3 reads CASIPPLTSGGADNEQFF. The rearrangement joins TRBV7-9 to TRBJ2-1; TCRdb selects TRBD2, and the lack of DNA leaves this call unchecked. CDR1 is SEHNR and CDR2 is FQNEAQ in the germline V gene (reference sequence). This CDR3 contains 18 residues.

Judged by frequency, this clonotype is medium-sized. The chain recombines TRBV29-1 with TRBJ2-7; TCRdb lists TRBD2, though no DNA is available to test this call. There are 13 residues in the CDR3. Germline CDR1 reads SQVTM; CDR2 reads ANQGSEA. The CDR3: CSALTSGSIEQYF.

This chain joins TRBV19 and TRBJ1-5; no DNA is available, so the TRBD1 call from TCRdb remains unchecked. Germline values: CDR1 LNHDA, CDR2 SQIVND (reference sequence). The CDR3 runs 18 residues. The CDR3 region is CASSWDDTLIGGQQPQHF.

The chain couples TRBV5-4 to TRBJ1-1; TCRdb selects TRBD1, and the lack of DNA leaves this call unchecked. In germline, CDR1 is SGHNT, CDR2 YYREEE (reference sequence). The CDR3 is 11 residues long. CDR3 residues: CASKHGTLAFF.

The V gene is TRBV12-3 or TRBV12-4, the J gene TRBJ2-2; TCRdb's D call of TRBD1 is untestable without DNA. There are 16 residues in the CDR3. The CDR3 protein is CASSAGTPFGTGELFF.

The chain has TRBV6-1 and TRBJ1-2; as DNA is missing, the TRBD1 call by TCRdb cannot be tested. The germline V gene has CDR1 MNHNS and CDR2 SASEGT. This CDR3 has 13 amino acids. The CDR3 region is CASSAIQGSGYTF.

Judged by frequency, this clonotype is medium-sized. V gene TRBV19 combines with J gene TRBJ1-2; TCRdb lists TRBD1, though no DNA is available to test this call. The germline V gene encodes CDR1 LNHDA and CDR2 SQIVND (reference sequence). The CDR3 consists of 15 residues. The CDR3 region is CASSTGTGGADGYTF.

The CDR3 region is CASSGTGDYGYTF. The J gene is TRBJ1-2, the V gene TRBV19; absent DNA, TCRdb's TRBD1 call cannot be checked. Germline CDR1 and CDR2: LNHDA and SQIVND (reference sequence). The CDR3 covers 13 residues.

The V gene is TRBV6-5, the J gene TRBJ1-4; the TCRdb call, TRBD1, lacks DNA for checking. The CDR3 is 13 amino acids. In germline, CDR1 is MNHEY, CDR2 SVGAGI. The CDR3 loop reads CASSYEQGFQLFF.

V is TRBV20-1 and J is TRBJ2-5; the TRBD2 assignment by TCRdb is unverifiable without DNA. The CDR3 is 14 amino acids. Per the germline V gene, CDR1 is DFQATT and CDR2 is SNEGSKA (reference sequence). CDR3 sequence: CSARELAGIETQYF.

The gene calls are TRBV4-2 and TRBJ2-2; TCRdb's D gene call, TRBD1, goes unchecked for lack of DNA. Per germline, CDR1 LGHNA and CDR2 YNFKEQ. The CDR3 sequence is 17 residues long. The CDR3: CASSLLTGGTDTGELFF.

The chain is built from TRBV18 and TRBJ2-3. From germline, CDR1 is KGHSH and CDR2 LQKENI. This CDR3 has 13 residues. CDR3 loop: CASSPRDQSTQYF.

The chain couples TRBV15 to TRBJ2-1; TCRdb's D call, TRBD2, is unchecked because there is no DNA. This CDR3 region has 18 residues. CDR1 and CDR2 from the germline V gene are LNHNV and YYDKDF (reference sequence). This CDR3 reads CATSSHLGLAGGRDEQFF.